This T cell receptor beta chain was recorded in a study of early T cells in non-severe SARS-CoV-2 infection (TCRdb year 2021). Regarding the complete study: Bulk RNA from unsorted whole blood was used for TCR sequencing, so alpha and beta chains could not be paired.

The library came from 5' RACE. Data came from a NextSeq 500. The TCR library protocol attached unique molecular identifiers to individual cDNA molecules to correct for sequencing error and PCR bias. Both TCR alpha and beta chains were sequenced, and tight co-correlation was observed between alpha and beta sequence abundances in each sample. The paper's processing steps were these. Decombinator V4 was used to annotate the V gene, J gene and CDR3 of the TCR sequences. Expanded TCRs were defined as changing significantly between any two time points under a Poisson model with p below 0.0001. Abundances of TCRs were expressed as counts per million after normalisation to the total number of TCRs sequenced in each sample. TRAV1-2 paired with TRAJ12, TRAJ20 or TRAJ33 defined MAIT TCRs, while TRAV10 paired with TRAJ18 defined iNKT TCRs. VDJdb, accessed 1 November 2021, was searched for CMV, EBV and SARS-CoV-2 annotated TCRs, with TCRs annotated for multiple antigens excluded. TCRdb reprocessing: public reads trimmed at Q25 with fastp, clones called with MiXCR, in-frame beta chains kept. Rows matching on CDR3 protein sequence are summarized as one entry with the most common DNA and genes. The V and J calls come from TCRdb's annotation, not from the publication. This sample has some 50,000 distinct CDR3 sequences in its table, and approximately 5.1% of those were observed once. Under 5.5% of the sample is held by the ten biggest clonotypes.

This clonotype was seen repeatedly, ten times or more. Its antigen specificity is not known. No base quality values were provided; no much bigger clone lies one nucleotide off. Broader findings and caveats from the paper: Matching against VDJdb was skewed toward anti-spike CD8 responses, likely underestimated virus-specific expansions, and missed private and CD4 specificities.

A case-control design nested within a healthcare worker cohort in London, UK, was used, with weekly nasopharyngeal swab PCR tests and blood sampling performed. Healthcare workers were recruited during the week of the UK lockdown, between 23 and 31 March 2020, and followed weekly for up to 16 weeks. The germline V gene yields SGDLS for CDR1 and YYNGEE for CDR2. From the cysteine through the phenylalanine, the CDR3 covers 19 amino acids. Only the CDR3 DNA is retained, 57 bases long and in frame from the first base. Germline trimming: 0 bases from V, 4 bases from J; junction bases outside gene matches: 18.

The V and J genes are TRBV9 and TRBJ2-5; the junction holds 7 bases that match TRBD2. This receptor was taken from an adult who was a healthcare worker with PCR-confirmed SARS-CoV-2 infection or an uninfected control (not recorded which). The sequencing used whole blood, collected at baseline. The CDR3 is CASSVDVGVRAGVVETQYF. The DNA reads TGTGCCAGCAGCGTAGACGTCGGTGTCCGGGCGGGAGTTGTAGAGACCCAGTACTTC.